Presented here are 8 T cell receptor delta chains from one specimen sequenced in a study of γδ T cells in repeated Plasmodium falciparum infection. TCRdb redid clone calling on the multiplex PCR reads using CATT. The sample has around 50,000 delta-chain clones, over 1.5% seen once. Vgamma9/Vdelta2+ and Vdelta2-negative gammadelta T cells were flow-sorted from PBMC for bulk sequencing. Sequences were obtained from gamma-delta T cells from blood. Receptor source: a pool of human donors (malaria-infected and uninfected, not separated).

The sample holds a few counts of this clone. The protein TCRdb lists belongs to a much larger clone and differs from this DNA's translation at residue 18, which points to a read error; the protein shown is made from the DNA. The chain carries TRDV1 and TRDJ1; 7 bases fit TRDD3. TCRdb gives no J gene; it was assigned here by matching the DNA to germline. V dropped 0 bases and J dropped 3; count of bases not matched to a gene: 34. The CDR3 covers 25 residues. The V gene's germline CDR1 is TSWWSYY and CDR2 QGS. CDR3 protein: CALGELRYTTLPLLSLGVEADKLIF. For the CDR3, the DNA is TGTGCTCTTGGGGAACTTAGATACACCACACTACCCCTCTTATCGCTGGGGGTCGAGGCCGATAAACTCATCTTT.

This clone was picked up many times. The CDR3 DNA sequence: TGTGCTCTTGGGGAAAAATCCCGTACTGGGGGATTCTATTACACCGATAAACTCATCTTT. Translated: CALGEKSRTGGFYYTDKLIF. The chain recombines TRDV1 with TRDJ1; the match to TRDD3 covers 10 bases. Germline trimming cut 2 bases from V and 0 bases from J; bases unmatched to any gene: 15. CDR1 and CDR2 from the germline V gene are TSWWSYY and QGS. The CDR3 spans 20 residues.

This clone showed up just a few times. This likely reflects a read error, since a far larger clone is one base away. Other nucleotide sequences from this sample produce the same CDR3. The J gene is TRDJ1, the V gene TRDV1, with 8 bases identical to TRDD3. Germline V lookup: CDR1 TSWWSYY, CDR2 QGS. The CDR3 totals 21 residues. Here the CDR3 reads CALGELVAPKYWGSYTDKLIF. The DNA for the CDR3 is TGTGCTCTTGGGGAACTAGTGGCCCCTAAGTACTGGGGGTCGTACACCGATAAGCTCATCTTT.

In its sample, this clone was seen a few times. TCRdb's protein for this DNA is that of a much larger clone and differs from the translation at residue 13, likely a read error; the protein shown is the DNA translation. The genes are TRDV1 and TRDJ1, with 10 bases identical to TRDD3. The J gene, absent from TCRdb, was called here by matching the DNA to germline. Losses at the gene ends were 4 bases for V and 0 bases for J; bases not matched to a gene: 20. The germline V gene encodes CDR1 TSWWSYY and CDR2 QGS. The CDR3 has 21 amino acids. CDR3 nucleotides: TGTGCTCTTGGGGGGCCTACGGGTACTGGGGGATCACCCTCTTACACCGATAAACTCATCTTT. Its translation: CALGGPTGTGGSPSYTDKLIF.

Details on this clone: The protein in TCRdb stems from a much larger clone and differs at residue 10 from this DNA's translation, likely a read error; here the protein is translated from the DNA. V is TRDV1 and J is TRDJ1, with D perhaps matching TRDD2 (5 bases). Germline V lookup: CDR1 TSWWSYY, CDR2 QGS. The V gene lost 4 bases and the J gene lost 0 bases, with 24 bases spanning the gap. This CDR3 contains 19 residues. The CDR3, as DNA: TGTGCTCTTGGGGGAAGACTTAAAAAGTTCCTCCGGTACACCGATAAACTCATCTTT. Its translation: CALGGRLKKFLRYTDKLIF.

This clone turned up a few times. TCRdb's listed protein matches a much larger clone and diverges from this DNA's translation at residue 11, likely through a read error; the protein shown comes from the DNA. The rearrangement links TRDV2 to TRDJ1; 9 bases fit TRDD3. CDR1 and CDR2 (germline): GEAIGNYY, EKD. J lost 1 base, V lost 1 base, and 12 bases had no gene match. This CDR3 region has 18 residues. The CDR3 sequence is CACDTGDWGTQGTDKLIF. CDR3 coding DNA: TGTGCCTGTGACACGGGCGACTGGGGGACCCAGGGCACCGATAAACTCATCTTT.

On this clone: A far larger clone is only one base removed, so a read error is likely. Different DNA sequences within this sample yield the same CDR3. The V gene is given as TRDV1, and no J gene call is available; the table assigns TRDD3, which was not confirmed against the DNA. There are 20 residues in the CDR3. Germline loops: CDR1 TSWWSYY, CDR2 QGS. CDR3 sequence (DNA): TGTGCTCTTGGGGAAACCCTTCCTACAAGTACTGGGGGATACACCGATAAGCTCATCTTT. The encoded protein is CALGETLPTSTGGYTDKLIF.

Worth noting for this clone: The translation of this DNA and the TCRdb protein of a much larger clone differ at residue 9, probably owing to a read error; the protein shown here is translated from the DNA. The chain is built from TRDV1 and TRDJ1; 8 nucleotides line up with TRDD3. TCRdb leaves out the J gene; it was filled in here by matching the DNA to germline. The germline V gene has CDR1 TSWWSYY and CDR2 QGS. This CDR3 has 22 residues. The CDR3 spells CALGESHAPRIRGIEDTGKLIF. The CDR3 coding sequence is TGTGCTCTTGGGGAATCTCACGCCCCACGCATTCGGGGGATAGAGGACACCGGTAAACTCATCTTT.